The clone carrying this T cell receptor beta chain was observed a handful of times. Measured with immunoSEQ multiplex PCR; TCRdb has only the in-frame clones, and not every one. The repertoire holds roughly 130,000 clones, with 88% as singletons. CDR3 length: 15 residues. The germline gives CDR1 MNHEY, CDR2 SVGAGI. Trimming removed 2 bases from V and 0 bases from J, with 10 bases in between. These data originate in a study of T cell responses to AZD1222 COVID-19 vaccine. The chain is built from TRBV6-5 and TRBJ1-1, with D tentatively TRBD1 (6 bases). The receptor comes from an adult in good health. Here the sequenced sample was peripheral blood, taken on day 0 of MenACWY control vaccination. The CDR3: CASSYGQTMNTEAFF. CDR3 coding DNA: TGTGCCAGCAGTTACGGACAGACAATGAACACTGAAGCTTTCTTT.